This TCR beta chain was captured by sequencing in a study of T cell responses to AZD1222 COVID-19 vaccine. Here immunoSEQ multiplex PCR was the method, and the copy in TCRdb shows in-frame clones only, minus some. This sample has some 120,000 clones, with about 90% found just once. Germline loops: CDR1 KGHSH, CDR2 LQKENI. The CDR3 extends over 13 amino acids. Trimming cost V 5 bases and J 6 bases, with 14 bases left between them. Sequencing was performed on peripheral blood, taken on day 0 of AZD1222 vaccination. This clonotype originated in an adult in good health. This chain uses TRBV18 with TRBJ2-7; D call uncertain. As DNA, the CDR3 is TGTGCCAGCTCAGGGCTAACAAGGGTCGAGCAGTACTTC. The encoded protein is CASSGLTRVEQYF.